This TCR beta chain was obtained from a study of shared clonotypes between healthy human individuals. Terminally differentiated effector memory CD45RA+ cells were excluded from the naive CD8 cells, which were CD45RO-negative and positively selected for CCR7. In the source study's methods: ImmunoSEQ supplied junction-only sequences lacking quality scores, so filtering was different. TCRdb's copy holds only in-frame clones and misses some; the assay was immunoSEQ multiplex PCR. V, J and clone size derive from that table, while D and trimming were established from the DNA sequence. The profile covers 2 million to 2.5 million clones, with about 94% appearing a single time and 1.1% taken by the ten largest. Remarks on this clone: This specimen includes other DNA sequences encoding the same CDR3.

V gave up 3 bases and J gave up 1 base, with 4 bases separating them. The CDR3 runs 12 residues. Germline V gene data show CDR1 as MNHNS and CDR2 as SASEGT. The V gene is TRBV6-1, the J gene TRBJ2-7; D gene ambiguous. Input material: naive CD8+ T cells sorted from blood. The TCR comes from a young man in good health. CDR3 sequence (DNA): TGTGCCAGCAGTGATTTTTCCTACGAGCAGTACTTC. Amino acid sequence: CASSDFSYEQYF.